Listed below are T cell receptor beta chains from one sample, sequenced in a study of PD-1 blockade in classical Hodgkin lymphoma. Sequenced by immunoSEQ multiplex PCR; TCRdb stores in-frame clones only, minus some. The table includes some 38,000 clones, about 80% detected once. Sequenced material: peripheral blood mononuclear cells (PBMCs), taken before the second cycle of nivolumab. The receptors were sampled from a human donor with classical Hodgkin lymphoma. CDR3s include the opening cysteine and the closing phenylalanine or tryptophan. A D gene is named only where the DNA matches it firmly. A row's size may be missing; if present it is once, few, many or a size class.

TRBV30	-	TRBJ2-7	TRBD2	CAWSPSAGGPYEQYF	TGTGCCTGGAGCCCGTCGGCGGGGGGCCCCTACGAGCAGTACTTC
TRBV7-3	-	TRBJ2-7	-	CASSLSGRGEQYF	TGTGCCAGCAGCTTAAGCGGGCGTGGTGAGCAGTACTTC
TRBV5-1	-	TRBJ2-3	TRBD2	CASNPSGGEDTQYF	TGCGCCAGCAATCCCAGCGGGGGGGAAGATACGCAGTATTTT
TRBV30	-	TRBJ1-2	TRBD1	CAWSSGTGGIAHGYTF	TGTGCCTGGAGTAGTGGGACAGGGGGCATTGCACATGGCTACACCTTC
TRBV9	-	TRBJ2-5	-	CASSVDWGPGETQYF	TGTGCCAGCAGCGTAGATTGGGGGCCGGGGGAGACCCAGTACTTC
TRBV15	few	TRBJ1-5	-	CATSRDNQPQHF	TGTGCCACCAGCAGAGACAATCAGCCCCAGCATTTT
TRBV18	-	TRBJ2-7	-	CASSPGPPWGEQYF	TGTGCCAGCTCACCAGGGCCTCCTTGGGGGGAGCAGTACTTC
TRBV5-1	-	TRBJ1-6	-	CASSLAPQISSYNSPLHF	TGCGCCAGCAGCTTGGCCCCACAGATAAGCTCCTATAATTCACCCCTCCACTTT
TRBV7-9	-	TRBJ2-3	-	CASSLDNGDTQYF	TGTGCCAGCAGCTTGGATAACGGAGATACGCAGTATTTT
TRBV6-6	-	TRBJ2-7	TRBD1	CASSYDRGRGEQYF	TGTGCCAGCAGTTATGACAGGGGGCGAGGAGAGCAGTACTTC
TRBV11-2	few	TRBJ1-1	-	CASSLRRGPGVEAFF	TGTGCCAGCAGCTTAAGGAGGGGACCCGGGGTTGAAGCTTTCTTT
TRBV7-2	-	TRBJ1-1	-	CASSLEYRLTNTEAFF	TGTGCCAGCAGCTTAGAATATCGACTCACGAACACTGAAGCTTTCTTT
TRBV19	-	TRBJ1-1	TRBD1	CASSNPTGATNTEAFF	TGTGCCAGTAGTAACCCGACAGGGGCGACGAACACTGAAGCTTTCTTT
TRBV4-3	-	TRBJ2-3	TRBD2	CASSQDPRGGTDTQYF	TGCGCCAGCAGCCAAGACCCGCGGGGGGGCACAGATACGCAGTATTTT
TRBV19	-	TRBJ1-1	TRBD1	CASSWDRVTEAFF	TGTGCCAGTAGCTGGGACAGGGTCACTGAAGCTTTCTTT
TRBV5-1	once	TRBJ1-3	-	CASSYTGSTGNTIYF	TGCGCCAGCAGCTACACAGGGAGCACTGGAAACACCATATATTTT
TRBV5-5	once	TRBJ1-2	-	CASSLDLANYGYTF	TGTGCCAGCAGCTTGGATCTAGCTAACTATGGCTACACCTTC
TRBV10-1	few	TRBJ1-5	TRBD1	CASSGEMDRTYGNQPQHF	TGCGCCAGCAGTGGGGAAATGGACAGGACCTATGGCAATCAGCCCCAGCATTTT
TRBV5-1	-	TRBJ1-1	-	CASSLRGGTEAFF	TGCGCCAGCAGCTTAAGAGGGGGAACTGAAGCTTTCTTT
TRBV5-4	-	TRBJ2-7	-	CASSQGPRAYEQYF	TGTGCCAGCAGCCAGGGGCCTCGAGCCTACGAGCAGTACTTC
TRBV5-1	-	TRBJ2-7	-	CASSAGARSSYEQYF	TGCGCCAGCAGCGCTGGGGCGCGGAGCTCCTACGAGCAGTACTTC
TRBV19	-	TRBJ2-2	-	CASSIGQRNTGELFF	TGTGCCAGTAGTATAGGACAGAGGAACACCGGGGAGCTGTTTTTT
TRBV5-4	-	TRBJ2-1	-	CASSPDVRVSYNEQFF	TGTGCCAGCAGCCCCGACGTTAGGGTCTCCTACAATGAGCAGTTCTTC
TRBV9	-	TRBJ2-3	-	CASSLDGGRGTDTQYF	TGTGCCAGCAGCCTAGATGGGGGCCGGGGCACAGATACGCAGTATTTT
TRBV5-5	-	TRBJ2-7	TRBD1	CASRRDRTSYEQYF	TGTGCCAGTAGGCGGGACAGGACTTCCTACGAGCAGTACTTC
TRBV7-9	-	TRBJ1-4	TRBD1	CASSLRTGNEKLFF	TGTGCCAGCAGCCTAAGGACAGGGAATGAAAAACTGTTTTTT
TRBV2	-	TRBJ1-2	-	CATFRMGQLGGYTF	TGTGCCACCTTCCGAATGGGCCAGCTCGGTGGCTACACCTTC
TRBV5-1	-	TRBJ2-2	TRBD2	CASSRTSGGAGELFF	TGCGCCAGCAGCCGGACTAGCGGGGGGGCCGGGGAGCTGTTTTTT
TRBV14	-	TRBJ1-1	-	CASSQRRMDGEAFF	TGTGCCAGCAGCCAACGCCGGATGGACGGAGAAGCTTTCTTT
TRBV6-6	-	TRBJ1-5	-	CASSYSSRVSNQPQHF	TGTGCCAGCAGTTACTCTTCCAGGGTTAGCAATCAGCCCCAGCATTTT
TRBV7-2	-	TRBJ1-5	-	CASSDGQHEGQPQHF	TGTGCCAGCAGCGATGGACAGCATGAGGGGCAGCCCCAGCATTTT
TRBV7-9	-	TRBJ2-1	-	CASSFSNNEQFF	TGTGCCAGCAGCTTTAGTAACAATGAGCAGTTCTTC
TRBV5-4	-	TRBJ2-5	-	CASSFGAQQETQYF	TGTGCCAGCAGCTTCGGCGCTCAACAAGAGACCCAGTACTTC
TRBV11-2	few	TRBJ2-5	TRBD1	CASSFGRDRGEETQYF	TGTGCCAGCAGCTTCGGCAGGGACAGGGGTGAAGAGACCCAGTACTTC
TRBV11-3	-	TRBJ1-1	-	CASSLRGKNTEAFF	TGTGCCAGCAGCTTACGGGGGAAGAACACTGAAGCTTTCTTT
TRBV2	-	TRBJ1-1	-	CASSDPRGWDDTEAFF	TGTGCCAGCAGTGACCCCCGAGGGTGGGACGACACTGAAGCTTTCTTT
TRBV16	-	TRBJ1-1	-	CASSQSQGTEAFF	TGTGCCAGCAGCCAATCGCAGGGCACTGAAGCTTTCTTT
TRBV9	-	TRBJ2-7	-	CASSVSGEPYEQYF	TGTGCCAGCAGCGTAAGCGGCGAACCCTACGAGCAGTACTTC
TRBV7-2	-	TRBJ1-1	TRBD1	CASSNFNRGVNTEAFF	TGTGCCAGCAGCAATTTCAACAGGGGGGTGAACACTGAAGCTTTCTTT
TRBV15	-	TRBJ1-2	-	CATSSPPRGMRGYTF	TGTGCCACCAGCAGTCCCCCGCGAGGAATGAGGGGCTACACCTTC
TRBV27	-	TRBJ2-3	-	CASSLWIRDTPSTDTQYF	TGTGCCAGCAGTTTATGGATCCGGGACACCCCTAGCACAGATACGCAGTATTTT
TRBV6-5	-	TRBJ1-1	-	CASSYAENTEAFF	TGTGCCAGCAGTTACGCGGAGAACACTGAAGCTTTCTTT